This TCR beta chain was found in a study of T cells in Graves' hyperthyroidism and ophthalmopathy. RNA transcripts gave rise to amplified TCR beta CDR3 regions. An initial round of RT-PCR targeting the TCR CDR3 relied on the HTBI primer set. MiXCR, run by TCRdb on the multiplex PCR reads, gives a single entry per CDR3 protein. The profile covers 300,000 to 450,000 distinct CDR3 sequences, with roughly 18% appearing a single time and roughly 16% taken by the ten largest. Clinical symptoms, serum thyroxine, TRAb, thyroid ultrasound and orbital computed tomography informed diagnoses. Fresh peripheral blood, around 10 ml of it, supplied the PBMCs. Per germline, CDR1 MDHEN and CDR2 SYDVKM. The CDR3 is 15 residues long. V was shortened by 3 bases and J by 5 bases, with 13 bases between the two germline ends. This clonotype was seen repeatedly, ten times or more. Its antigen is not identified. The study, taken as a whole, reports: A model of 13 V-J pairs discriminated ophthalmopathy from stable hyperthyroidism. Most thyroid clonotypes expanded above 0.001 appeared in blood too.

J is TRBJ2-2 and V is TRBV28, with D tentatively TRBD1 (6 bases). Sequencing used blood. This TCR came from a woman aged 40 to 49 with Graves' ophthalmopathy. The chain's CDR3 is CASSFGQIVTGELFF. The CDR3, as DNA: TGTGCCAGCAGTTTTGGACAGATAGTGACCGGGGAGCTGTTTTTT.